The clone carrying this T cell receptor (beta chain) was seen ten or more times. As yet, its antigen is unknown. The data originate from a study of regulatory T cells in long-lasting Graves disease. Study findings and constraints: Whereas new patients shared 970 or so public clonotypes, persistent patients shared more, at under 3,500. TCR diversity was lower in persistent Graves' patients (versus newly diagnosed ones).

TCR beta libraries were built with iRepertoire HTBI primers and Arm-PCR of CDR3 regions. Each CDR3 protein is one row after TCRdb ran MiXCR on the multiplex PCR reads. Of 400,000 to 500,000 distinct CDR3 sequences in the sample, 14% are singletons; the top ten hold approximately 17%. The CDR3 covers 16 residues. Germline V gives CDR1 SGHTA, CDR2 FQGNSA. V gave up 2 bases and J gave up 5 bases, with 15 bases separating them. As for time point: newly diagnosed GD, antithyroid drugs for less than 3 months. Construction of the TCR library relied on RNA isolated from PBMCs. This same sample was also part of a study on T cells in Graves' hyperthyroidism and ophthalmopathy. That source notes: Hyperthyroidism patients were newly diagnosed, had disease duration under 2 months, and were aged 18 to 65 years.

This sample comprised peripheral blood mononuclear cells (PBMCs), obtained at new diagnosis, from a patient treated with antithyroid drugs. This chain connects TRBV7-2 to TRBJ1-4, with D possibly being TRBD1 (5 bases). The sequence was obtained from a woman between 45 and 65 years old with Graves disease. This chain's CDR3 is CASSLYFPGPNEKLFF. In DNA, the CDR3 is TGTGCCAGCAGCTTATATTTCCCAGGGCCAAATGAAAAACTGTTTTTT.